These T cell receptor beta chains were read from a single sample in a study of blood T cell repertoires in COVID-19. Sequencing used immunoSEQ multiplex PCR; TCRdb keeps in-frame clones, though not all of them. The sample records about 100,000 clones, 70% to 80% being singletons. Sequencing input: peripheral blood. Source of these receptors: a man in his sixties or seventies with active or convalescent COVID-19. Both conserved end residues are part of each CDR3. Fields, in order: J gene, D gene, V gene, clone size, CDR3 protein, CDR3 DNA. A D gene is named only where the DNA matches it firmly. A clone size is listed for some rows: how often the clone was seen (once, few, many), or a class if it is expanded.

TRBJ1-4	TRBD1	TRBV5-5	few	CASSFEEYWDSLNEKLFF	TGTGCCAGCAGTTTCGAAGAGTACTGGGACAGTCTTAATGAAAAACTGTTTTTT
TRBJ1-1	.	TRBV10-3	.	CAIGQSNTEAFF	TGTGCCATCGGACAATCGAACACTGAAGCTTTCTTT
TRBJ1-5	.	TRBV2	.	CASSGVAGFNQPQHF	TGTGCCAGCAGTGGGGTCGCCGGGTTCAATCAGCCCCAGCATTTT
TRBJ1-1	.	TRBV28	few	CASSLLTGGEAFF	TGTGCCAGCAGTTTATTGACCGGGGGTGAAGCTTTCTTT
TRBJ1-1	.	TRBV7-9	.	CASLRGGTEAFF	TGTGCCAGCCTAAGGGGGGGCACTGAAGCTTTCTTT
TRBJ2-2	TRBD1	TRBV6-2/TRBV6-3	once	CASSRWTGGSANTGELFF	TGTGCCAGCAGTCGCTGGACAGGGGGATCGGCGAACACCGGGGAGCTGTTTTTT
TRBJ2-3	.	TRBV7-8	.	CASSLAAGRTDTQYF	TGTGCCAGCAGCTTAGCTGCGGGCCGCACAGATACGCAGTATTTT
TRBJ1-1	.	TRBV10-3	.	CAISREGGTEAFF	TGTGCCATCAGTAGGGAGGGTGGCACTGAAGCTTTCTTT
TRBJ2-7	.	TRBV24-1	few	CATSDTGTSYEQYF	TGTGCCACCAGTGACACCGGGACATCATACGAGCAGTACTTC
TRBJ2-1	TRBD1	TRBV5-1	.	CASSSTLTGTGNEQFF	TGCGCCAGCAGCAGCACCCTGACAGGGACCGGCAATGAGCAGTTCTTC
TRBJ1-4	TRBD1	TRBV16	.	CASSRLRGSNEKLFF	TGTGCCAGCAGCCGCCTCAGGGGGTCTAATGAAAAACTGTTTTTT
TRBJ1-5	.	TRBV19	.	CATRTVSSMGNQPQHF	TGTGCCACCCGGACAGTTTCCTCGATGGGCAATCAGCCCCAGCATTTT
TRBJ2-2	TRBD1	TRBV4-3	.	CASSQVTGGNTGELFF	TGCGCCAGCAGCCAAGTAACAGGGGGGAACACCGGGGAGCTGTTTTTT
TRBJ1-1	.	TRBV11-2	.	CASSLISGWSNTEAFF	TGTGCCAGCAGCTTAATCTCTGGCTGGTCGAACACTGAAGCTTTCTTT
TRBJ1-1	.	TRBV29-1	once	CSARGSFEAFF	TGCAGCGCTCGGGGTTCCTTCGAAGCTTTCTTT
TRBJ1-3	.	TRBV12-3/TRBV12-4	once	CASSLYSGNTIYF	TGTGCCAGCAGCCTATACTCTGGAAACACCATATATTTT
TRBJ1-1	TRBD1	TRBV9	.	CASSPGTGEAFF	TGTGCCAGCAGCCCCGGGACAGGTGAAGCTTTCTTT
TRBJ1-6	TRBD1	TRBV18	once	CASSPPGTDLNSPLHF	TGTGCCAGCTCACCACCCGGGACAGATTTGAATTCACCCCTCCACTTT
TRBJ2-2	TRBD1	TRBV4-2	.	CASSLHRGNTGELFF	TGTGCCAGCAGCCTACACAGGGGGAATACCGGGGAGCTGTTTTTT
TRBJ2-7	.	TRBV2	once	CASSERGRPTYEQYF	TGTGCCAGCAGTGAAAGGGGCAGGCCCACCTACGAGCAGTACTTC
TRBJ1-1	.	TRBV5-1	.	CASSLDGQPNTEAFF	TGCGCCAGCAGCTTAGATGGACAGCCGAACACTGAAGCTTTCTTT
TRBJ1-6	TRBD1	TRBV6-2/TRBV6-3	.	CASSLYRGNNSPLHF	TGTGCCAGCAGTCTTTACAGGGGAAATAATTCACCCCTCCACTTT
TRBJ2-2	.	TRBV19	.	CASSMQGTSTGELFF	TGTGCCAGTAGTATGCAGGGTACGAGCACCGGGGAGCTGTTTTTT
TRBJ2-7	TRBD1	TRBV11-2	.	CASSLDRIKEYF	TGTGCCAGCAGCTTGGACAGGATCAAGGAGTACTTC
TRBJ2-2	TRBD2	TRBV9	once	CASSVRGSGGNTGELFF	TGTGCCAGCAGCGTACGAGGTAGCGGGGGTAACACCGGGGAGCTGTTTTTT
TRBJ2-7	TRBD1	TRBV7-3	.	CASSLTGQGNYEQYF	TGTGCCAGCAGCTTAACGGGACAGGGCAACTACGAGCAGTACTTC
TRBJ1-3	.	TRBV18	.	CASSVQGNSGNTIYF	TGTGCCAGCTCAGTTCAGGGCAACTCTGGAAACACCATATATTTT
TRBJ2-7	TRBD2	TRBV2	few	CASSAGTSSYEQYF	TGTGCCAGCAGTGCCGGGACTAGCTCCTACGAGCAGTACTTC
TRBJ1-2	TRBD1	TRBV5-1	.	CASSPTGEVTSYTF	TGCGCCAGCAGCCCCACAGGGGAGGTTACGAGCTACACCTTC
TRBJ1-2	.	TRBV27	few	CASSLGTEGYGYTF	TGTGCCAGCAGTTTAGGAACAGAAGGCTATGGCTACACCTTC
TRBJ2-3	TRBD1	TRBV3-1/TRBV3-2	.	CASSPRDSLFIYF	TGTGCCAGCAGCCCCCGGGACAGTTTGTTCATCTATTTT
TRBJ2-1	.	TRBV7-2	.	CASSLRGSYNEQFF	TGTGCCAGCAGCTTACGGGGTTCCTACAATGAGCAGTTCTTC
TRBJ2-3	TRBD1	TRBV5-1	.	CASGTGGVDTQYF	TGCGCCAGTGGGACAGGGGGCGTAGATACGCAGTATTTT
TRBJ2-4	TRBD2	TRBV6-6	.	CASSPVSGGAQNIQYF	TGTGCCAGCAGTCCCGTGTCGGGGGGGGCCCAAAACATTCAGTACTTC
TRBJ2-3	TRBD2	TRBV28	once	CASSLSTTTTSGGW	TGTGCCAGCAGTTTATCTACTACTACTACTAGCGGGGGGTGG
TRBJ2-7	.	TRBV28	.	CASSLGTRAYEQYF	TGTGCCAGCAGTTTAGGGACAAGGGCCTACGAGCAGTACTTC
TRBJ2-4	TRBD1	TRBV11-2	.	CASTPLWGQGAIQYF	TGTGCCAGCACCCCGCTTTGGGGACAGGGAGCCATTCAGTACTTC
TRBJ1-6	.	TRBV6-5	once	CASSLESSYNSPLHF	TGTGCCAGCAGTTTGGAGAGCTCCTATAATTCACCCCTCCACTTT
TRBJ1-5	.	TRBV24-1	.	CATSRQGSNQPQHF	TGTGCCACCAGTAGGCAGGGGAGCAATCAGCCCCAGCATTTT
TRBJ1-6	TRBD1	TRBV4-2	.	CASSPTGGVNSPLHF	TGTGCCAGCAGCCCGACAGGGGGCGTTAATTCACCCCTCCACTTT
TRBJ1-2	.	TRBV5-1	few	CASSLLMNRELRGYTF	TGCGCCAGCAGCTTGCTGATGAACAGGGAGCTGCGTGGCTACACCTTC